Each of the 3 T cell receptor beta chains below was sequenced from the same sample in a study of cytomegalovirus exposure and HLA in healthy donors. This PCR relied on a set of 60 Vbeta primers and 13 Jbeta primers. Sequencing used immunoSEQ multiplex PCR; TCRdb keeps in-frame clones, though not all of them. The sample lists 95,000 to 100,000 clones; approximately 79% were seen once. Sequencing used PBMCs. Source of these receptors: a woman in her fifties or sixties in good health and CMV-seropositive.

The chain is built from TRBV15 and TRBJ1-5; a possible D gene is TRBD1 (5 bases). CDR1 is LNHNV and CDR2 is YYDKDF in the germline V gene (reference sequence). The V gene lost 6 bases and the J gene lost 4 bases, with 16 bases spanning the gap. CDR3 size: 15 residues. CDR3 sequence reads: CATRAVQGLNQPQHF. CDR3 nucleotides: TGTGCCACCAGGGCGGTCCAGGGTCTAAATCAGCCCCAGCATTTT.

As DNA, the CDR3 is TGTGCCAGCACCAAAGGGACAGGGAACACCGGGGAGCTGTTTTTT. Translating gives CASTKGTGNTGELFF. This rearrangement joins TRBV6-6 to TRBJ2-2; 8 bases align to TRBD1. From germline, CDR1 is MNHNY and CDR2 SVGAGI (reference sequence). The CDR3 runs 15 residues. Trimming removed 7 bases from V and 1 base from J; junction bases left unmatched: 5.

The chain carries TRBV28 and TRBJ1-4; D possibly corresponds to TRBD1 (5 bases). V lost 6 bases and J lost 7, with 9 bases in between. The V gene's germline CDR1 is MDHEN and CDR2 SYDVKM. The CDR3 is made up of 12 amino acids. The CDR3 DNA reads as TGTGCCAGCAGCCTTCAGGGTGAAAAACTGTTTTTT. Translating it yields CASSLQGEKLFF.